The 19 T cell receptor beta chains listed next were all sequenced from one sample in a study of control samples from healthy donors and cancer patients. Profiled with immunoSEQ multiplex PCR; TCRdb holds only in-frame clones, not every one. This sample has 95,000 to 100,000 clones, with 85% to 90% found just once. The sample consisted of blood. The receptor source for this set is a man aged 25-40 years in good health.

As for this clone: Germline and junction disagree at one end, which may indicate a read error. The CDR3, as DNA: TGTGCCTGGAGTGTAAGCGATAACGATGGCTACACCTTC. Its protein product is CAWSVSDNDGYTF. V and J are TRBV30 and TRBJ1-2; D is unclear. In germline, CDR1 is GTSNPN, CDR2 SVGIG (reference sequence). The CDR3 spans 13 residues.

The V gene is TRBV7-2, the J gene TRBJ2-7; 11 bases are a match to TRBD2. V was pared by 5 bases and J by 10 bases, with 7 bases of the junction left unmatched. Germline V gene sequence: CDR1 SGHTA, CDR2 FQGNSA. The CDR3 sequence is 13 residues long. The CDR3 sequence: CASSPTSGSEQYF. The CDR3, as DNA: TGTGCCAGCAGCCCAACTAGCGGGAGTGAACAGTACTTC.

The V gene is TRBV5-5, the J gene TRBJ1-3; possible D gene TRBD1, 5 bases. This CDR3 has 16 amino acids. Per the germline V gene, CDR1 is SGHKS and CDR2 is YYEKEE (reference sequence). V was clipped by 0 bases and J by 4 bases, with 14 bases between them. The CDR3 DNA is TGTGCCAGCAGCTTGGGTGGGACCCCCTCCGGAAACACCATATATTTT. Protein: CASSLGGTPSGNTIYF.

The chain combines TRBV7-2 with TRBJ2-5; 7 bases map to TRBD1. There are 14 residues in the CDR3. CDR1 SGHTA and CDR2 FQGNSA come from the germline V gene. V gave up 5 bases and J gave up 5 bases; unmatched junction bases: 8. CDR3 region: CASSTGQVQETQYF. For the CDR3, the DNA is TGTGCCAGCAGCACTGGACAGGTGCAGGAGACCCAGTACTTC.

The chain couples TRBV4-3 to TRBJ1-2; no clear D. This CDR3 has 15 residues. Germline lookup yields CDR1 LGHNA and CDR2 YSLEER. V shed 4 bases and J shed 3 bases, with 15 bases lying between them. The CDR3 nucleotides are TGCGCCAGCAGCCCCTGGTACTCGGCGCACTATGGCTACACCTTC. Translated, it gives CASSPWYSAHYGYTF.

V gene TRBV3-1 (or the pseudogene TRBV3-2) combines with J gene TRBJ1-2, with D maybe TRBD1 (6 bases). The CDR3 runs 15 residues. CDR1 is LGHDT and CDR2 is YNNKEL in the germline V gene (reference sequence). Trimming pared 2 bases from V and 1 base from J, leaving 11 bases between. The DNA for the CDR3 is TGTGCCAGCAGCCAACAGATCAGGGGTAACTATGGCTACACCTTC. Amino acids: CASSQQIRGNYGYTF.

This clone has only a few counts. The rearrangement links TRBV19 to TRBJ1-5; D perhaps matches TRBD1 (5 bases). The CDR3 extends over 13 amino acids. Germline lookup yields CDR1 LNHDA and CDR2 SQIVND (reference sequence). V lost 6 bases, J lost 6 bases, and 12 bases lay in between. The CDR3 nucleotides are TGTGCCAGTAGACCATCGAGGGGTCAGCCCCAGCATTTT. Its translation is CASRPSRGQPQHF.

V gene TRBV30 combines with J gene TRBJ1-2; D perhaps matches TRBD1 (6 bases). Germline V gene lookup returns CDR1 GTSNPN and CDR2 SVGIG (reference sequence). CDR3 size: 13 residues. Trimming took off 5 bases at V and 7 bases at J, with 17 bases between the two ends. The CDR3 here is CAWSGPGVGGYTF. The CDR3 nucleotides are TGTGCCTGGTCCGGACCAGGGGTGGGTGGCTACACCTTC.

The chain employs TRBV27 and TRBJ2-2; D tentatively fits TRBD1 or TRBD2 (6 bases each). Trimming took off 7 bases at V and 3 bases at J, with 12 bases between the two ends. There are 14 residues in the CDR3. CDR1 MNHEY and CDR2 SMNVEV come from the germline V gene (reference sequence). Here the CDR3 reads CASNTGGHTGELFF. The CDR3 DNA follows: TGTGCCAGCAATACTGGGGGGCACACCGGGGAGCTGTTTTTT.

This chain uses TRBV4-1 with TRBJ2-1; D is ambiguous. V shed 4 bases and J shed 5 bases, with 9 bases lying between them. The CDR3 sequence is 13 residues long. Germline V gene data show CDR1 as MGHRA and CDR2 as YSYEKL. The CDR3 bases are TGCGCCAGCAGCCCACTGGAACACAATGAGCAGTTCTTC. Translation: CASSPLEHNEQFF.

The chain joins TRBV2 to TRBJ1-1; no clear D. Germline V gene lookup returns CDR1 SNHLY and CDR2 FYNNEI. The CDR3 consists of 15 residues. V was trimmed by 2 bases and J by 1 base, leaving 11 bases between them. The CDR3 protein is CASSERAAGNTEAFF. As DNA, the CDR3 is TGTGCCAGCAGTGAAAGGGCCGCGGGGAACACTGAAGCTTTCTTT. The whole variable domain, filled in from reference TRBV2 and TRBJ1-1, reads EPEVTQTPSHQVTQMGQEVILRCVPISNHLYFYWYRQILGQKVEFLVSFYNNEISEKSEIFDDQFSVERPDGSNFTLKIRSTKLEDSAMYFCASSERAAGNTEAFFGQGTRLTVV.

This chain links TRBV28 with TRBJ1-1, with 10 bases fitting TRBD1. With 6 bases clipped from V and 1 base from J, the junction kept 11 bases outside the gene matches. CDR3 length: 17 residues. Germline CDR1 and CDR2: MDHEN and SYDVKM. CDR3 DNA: TGTGCCAGCAGCACCGCCGGGACAGGGGCCTCGAACACTGAAGCTTTCTTT. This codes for CASSTAGTGASNTEAFF. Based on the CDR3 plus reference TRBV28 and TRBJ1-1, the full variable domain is DVKVTQSSRYLVKRTGEKVFLECVQDMDHENMFWYRQDPGLGLRLIYFSYDVKMKEKGDIPEGYSVSREKKERFSLILESASTNQTSMYLCASSTAGTGASNTEAFFGQGTRLTVV.

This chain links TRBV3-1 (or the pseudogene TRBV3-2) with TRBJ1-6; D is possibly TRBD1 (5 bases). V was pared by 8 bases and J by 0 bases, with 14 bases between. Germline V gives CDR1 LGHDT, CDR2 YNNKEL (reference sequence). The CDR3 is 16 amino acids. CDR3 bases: TGTGCCAGCCAAGGTGGGGCGGGCTCCTATAATTCACCCCTCCACTTT. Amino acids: CASQGGAGSYNSPLHF.

CDR3 nucleotide sequence: TGTGCCAGCAGTGACCTAGCGGGAGACACAGATACGCAGTATTTT. Protein sequence: CASSDLAGDTDTQYF. The chain recombines TRBV2 with TRBJ2-3; 10 nucleotides agree with TRBD2. This CDR3 spans 15 amino acids. Trimming cost V 3 bases and J 2 bases; bases outside gene matches: 2. From germline, CDR1 is SNHLY and CDR2 FYNNEI.

The CDR3 loop reads CASCRDSLVNEQFF. CDR3 coding DNA: TGCGCCAGCTGCCGGGACAGTCTAGTAAATGAGCAGTTCTTC. The chain employs TRBV5-1 and TRBJ2-1; 7 bases align to TRBD1. The CDR3 totals 14 residues. V lost 7 bases and J lost 7; bases outside the gene matches: 11. Per germline, CDR1 SGHRS and CDR2 YFSETQ.

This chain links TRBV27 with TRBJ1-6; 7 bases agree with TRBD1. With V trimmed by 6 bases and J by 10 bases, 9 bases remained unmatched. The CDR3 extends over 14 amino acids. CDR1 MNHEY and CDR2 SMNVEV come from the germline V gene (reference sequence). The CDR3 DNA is TGTGCCAGCAGAAACTTCCGGGACAGCTCACCCCTCCACTTT. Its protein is CASRNFRDSSPLHF.

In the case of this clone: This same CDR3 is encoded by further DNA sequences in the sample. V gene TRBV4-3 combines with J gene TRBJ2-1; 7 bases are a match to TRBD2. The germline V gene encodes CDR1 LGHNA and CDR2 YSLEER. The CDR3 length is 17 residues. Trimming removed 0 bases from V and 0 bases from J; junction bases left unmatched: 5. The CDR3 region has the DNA TGCGCCAGCAGCCAAGATCAGGCGGGAGACTCCTACAATGAGCAGTTCTTC. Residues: CASSQDQAGDSYNEQFF.

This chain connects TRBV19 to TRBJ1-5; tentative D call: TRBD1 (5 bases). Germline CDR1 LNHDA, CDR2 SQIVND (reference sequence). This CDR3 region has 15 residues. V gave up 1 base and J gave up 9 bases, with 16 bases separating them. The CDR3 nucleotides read TGTGCCAGTAGTATAGGTAGGCAGGGTAACCTGCCCCAGCATTTT. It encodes CASSIGRQGNLPQHF.

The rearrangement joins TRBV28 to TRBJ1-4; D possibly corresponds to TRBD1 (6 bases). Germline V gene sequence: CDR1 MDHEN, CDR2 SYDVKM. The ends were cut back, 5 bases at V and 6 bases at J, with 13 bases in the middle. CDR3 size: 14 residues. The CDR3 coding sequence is TGTGCCAGCAGTGTACAGGGTGGCGATGAAAAACTGTTTTTT. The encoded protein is CASSVQGGDEKLFF. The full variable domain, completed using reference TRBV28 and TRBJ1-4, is DVKVTQSSRYLVKRTGEKVFLECVQDMDHENMFWYRQDPGLGLRLIYFSYDVKMKEKGDIPEGYSVSREKKERFSLILESASTNQTSMYLCASSVQGGDEKLFFGSGTQLSVL.